The 22 T cell receptor beta chains in this list originate from one sample, sequenced in a study of shared clonotypes between healthy human individuals. Data came from immunoSEQ multiplex PCR; TCRdb stores just in-frame clones and leaves some out. The repertoire consists of fewer than 550,000 clones, with 60% to 80% occurring once and the leading ten covering roughly an eighth. Sequencing was performed on PBMCs. These receptors were taken from a middle-aged woman in good health. Some clones in this sample may be carry-over from other donors' samples.

This clone was seen once. This chain joins TRBV6-1 and TRBJ1-1, with 8 positions matching TRBD1. V lost 8 bases, J lost 2 bases, and 7 bases stayed unmatched. Germline V gene lookup returns CDR1 MNHNS and CDR2 SASEGT. This CDR3 region has 14 residues. This chain's CDR3 is CASYNRGANTEAFF. CDR3 coding DNA: TGTGCCAGCTATAACAGGGGGGCAAACACTGAAGCTTTCTTT.

The chain employs TRBV28 and TRBJ2-7, with 10 bases matching TRBD1. Germline CDR1 MDHEN, CDR2 SYDVKM. The junction had 3 bases not matched to a gene; V was cut back by 3 bases and J by 4 bases. The CDR3 loop spans 14 amino acids. The DNA of the CDR3 is TGTGCCAGCAGTTTTGTGGACAGGGGGTACGAGCAGTACTTC. As protein: CASSFVDRGYEQYF.

The rearrangement joins TRBV6-1 to TRBJ2-5, with D perhaps TRBD1 (6 bases). V lost 4 bases, J lost 4 bases, and 19 bases lay in between. CDR3 length: 16 residues. Germline V CDR1 and CDR2: MNHNS, SASEGT. DNA of the CDR3: TGTGCCAGCAGTGTCGCCTTGGACAGTGTCAGAGAGACCCAGTACTTC. This gives the protein CASSVALDSVRETQYF.

CDR3 DNA sequence: TGCGCCAGCAGCTTGTTGGCGGGCGGTGGATACACCGGGGAGCTGTTTTTT. It yields the protein CASSLLAGGGYTGELFF. The chain links TRBV5-1 to TRBJ2-2; perhaps TRBD2 as D (5 bases). Trimming pared 1 base from V and 3 bases from J, leaving 16 bases between. Germline V CDR1 and CDR2: SGHRS, YFSETQ. The CDR3 spans 17 residues.

This clone turned up a few times. CDR3: CASTSSRTVNYGYTF. The CDR3 coding sequence is TGCGCCAGCACCTCCTCCCGGACGGTTAACTATGGCTACACCTTC. The chain uses TRBV4-1 and TRBJ1-2, with unresolved D. The germline V and J ends were trimmed by 7 bases and 1 base, with 16 bases remaining between them. Germline assignment: CDR1 MGHRA and CDR2 YSYEKL. The CDR3 is 15 amino acids.

Worth noting for this clone: In the same sample, other DNA sequences code for this CDR3. The rearrangement joins TRBV5-4 to TRBJ1-1; 7 bases map to TRBD1. Germline V gene data show CDR1 as SGHNT and CDR2 as YYREEE (reference sequence). V trimming: 3 bases; J trimming: 8 bases; junction bases outside the gene matches: 4. The length of the CDR3 is 12 residues. The CDR3 here is CASSSQGGEAFF. The CDR3, as DNA: TGTGCCAGCAGCTCTCAGGGGGGGGAAGCTTTCTTT.

This clone was seen just once. As DNA, the CDR3 is TGTGCCAGCAGCTTAGAATCTTCCTCCTCCTACAATGAGCAGTTCTTC. Its protein is CASSLESSSSYNEQFF. This chain connects TRBV7-2 to TRBJ2-1; D is unclear. CDR1 and CDR2 (germline): SGHTA, FQGNSA. This CDR3 has 16 residues. V was cut by 1 base and J by 0 bases, with 10 bases left in between.

V is TRBV6-4 and J is TRBJ1-2, with TRBD1 matching 7 bases. The CDR3 sequence is 13 residues long. Per the germline V gene, CDR1 is MRHNA and CDR2 is SNTAGT. After removal of 4 bases from V and 13 bases from J, the junction contained 12 bases not matched to a gene. CDR3 in DNA: TGTGCCAGCAGTGCCCCGGGACAGTCCCTGCTCACCTTC. It specifies CASSAPGQSLLTF.

CDR3 amino acids: CASSLGRRGDEQYF. DNA for the CDR3: TGTGCCAGCAGTTTAGGGCGGCGGGGGGACGAGCAGTACTTC. The chain couples TRBV28 to TRBJ2-7; 8 nucleotides align to TRBD2. This CDR3 comprises 14 residues. CDR1 MDHEN and CDR2 SYDVKM come from the germline V gene. V gave up 2 bases and J gave up 5 bases; unmatched junction bases: 5.

V gene TRBV28 combines with J gene TRBJ2-7, with 14 positions matching TRBD2. Germline assignment: CDR1 MDHEN and CDR2 SYDVKM. The CDR3 totals 15 residues. Losses at the gene ends were 6 bases for V and 5 bases for J; bases not matched to a gene: 6. The CDR3 coding sequence is TGTGCCAGCAGCAATCCGGGACTAGCGGGAGACGAGCAGTACTTC. Its protein product is CASSNPGLAGDEQYF.

This sequence joins TRBV18 and TRBJ2-1, with no clear D. V was trimmed by 0 bases and J by 3 bases, leaving 15 bases between them. Germline V lookup: CDR1 KGHSH, CDR2 LQKENI. CDR3 length: 17 amino acids. CDR3 sequence reads: CASSPPNAQHFYNEQFF. DNA of the CDR3: TGTGCCAGCTCACCACCAAACGCGCAGCACTTCTACAATGAGCAGTTCTTC.

The chain employs TRBV18 and TRBJ2-4, with 14 bases that match TRBD2. The CDR3 runs to 20 residues. After removal of 2 bases from V and 0 bases from J, the junction contained 9 bases not matched to a gene. Germline assignment: CDR1 KGHSH and CDR2 LQKENI. CDR3 protein: CASSPGTSGREILAKNIQYF. The CDR3 DNA is TGTGCCAGCTCACCAGGGACTAGCGGGAGAGAGATACTAGCCAAAAACATTCAGTACTTC. Complete variable domain (other parts from reference TRBV18 and TRBJ2-4): NAGVMQNPRHLVRRRGQEARLRCSPMKGHSHVYWYRQLPEEGLKFMVYLQKENIIDESGMPKERFSAEFPKEGPSILRIQQVVRGDSAAYFCASSPGTSGREILAKNIQYFGAGTRLSVL.

This chain uses TRBV5-8 with TRBJ2-2, with D possibly TRBD1 on 5 matching bases. The CDR3 sequence is 14 residues long. Trimming stripped 5 bases from V and 4 bases from J, with 12 bases between. Germline CDR1 and CDR2: SGHTS and YDEGEE. The CDR3 reads CASRSRVGTGELFF. CDR3 coding DNA: TGTGCCAGCAGGAGCAGGGTTGGCACCGGGGAGCTGTTTTTT. The full variable domain, its missing parts supplied by reference TRBV5-8 and TRBJ2-2, is EAGVTQSPTHLIKTRGQQATLRCSPISGHTSVYWYQQALGLGLQFLLWYDEGEERNRGNFPPRFSGRQFPNYSSELNVNALELEDSALYLCASRSRVGTGELFFGEGSRLTVL.

The chain has TRBV27 and TRBJ1-1, with a weak D call TRBD1 (5 bases). Deletions cut 8 bases from V and 1 base from J, with 14 bases between. Germline values: CDR1 MNHEY, CDR2 SMNVEV (reference sequence). This CDR3 region has 14 residues. The CDR3 DNA follows: TGTGCCAGCCTCCCTGGGAGGGGGAACACTGAAGCTTTCTTT. Residues: CASLPGRGNTEAFF.

The chain has TRBV9 and TRBJ2-5; 7 bases are shared with TRBD1. Judging by the DNA end, TRBJ2-7 fits better; the J call may be wrong. The CDR3 covers 13 residues. CDR1 SGDLS and CDR2 YYNGEE come from the germline V gene. CDR3 loop: CASSVNRGSEQYF. The CDR3 nucleotides are TGTGCCAGCAGCGTGAACAGGGGCAGCGAGCAGTACTTC.

The J gene is TRBJ2-1, the V gene TRBV27; weak D call: TRBD1 (7 bases). The V end was cut by 1 base, the J end by 8 bases, with 12 bases between. The CDR3 is 14 residues long. Germline CDR1 is MNHEY and CDR2 is SMNVEV (reference sequence). The CDR3 sequence: CASSLWTGGDEQFF. Written as DNA, the CDR3 is TGTGCCAGCAGTTTATGGACAGGCGGGGATGAGCAGTTCTTC.

The V call is TRBV7-6, the J call TRBJ2-5; D is uncertain. There are 12 residues in the CDR3. V lost 5 bases and J 2 bases, leaving 6 bases between the germline ends. CDR1 and CDR2 (germline): SGHVS, FNYEAQ. The CDR3 here is CASSPIQETQYF. In nucleotides, the CDR3 is TGTGCCAGCAGCCCCATTCAAGAGACCCAGTACTTC.

The rearrangement uses TRBV7-2 and TRBJ1-5, with D possibly being TRBD1 (5 bases). The germline gives CDR1 SGHTA, CDR2 FQGNSA. The CDR3 length is 15 residues. Trimming pared 1 base from V and 8 bases from J, leaving 15 bases between. CDR3 region: CASSLGAGSVEPQHF. CDR3 bases: TGTGCCAGCAGCTTAGGGGCAGGGTCCGTAGAGCCCCAGCATTTT.

This clone is a singleton in its sample. The CDR3 here is CAASTGDYGYTF. In nucleotides, the CDR3 is TGTGCAGCCTCGACAGGGGACTATGGCTACACCTTC. This rearrangement joins TRBV28 to TRBJ1-2; 8 bases match TRBD1. This CDR3 is built from 12 residues. The germline CDR1 and CDR2 sequences are MDHEN and SYDVKM.

V gene TRBV27 combines with J gene TRBJ2-7, with TRBD2 matching 10 bases. Germline CDR1 is MNHEY and CDR2 is SMNVEV (reference sequence). V shed 4 bases, J shed 4 bases, and the junction held 10 bases outside the gene matches. This CDR3 is 16 amino acids long. As DNA, the CDR3 is TGTGCCAGCAGTTCAACCGGGACTAGCGAGTTATACGAGCAGTACTTC. The encoded protein is CASSSTGTSELYEQYF.

This clone occurred once. V and J are TRBV11-2 and TRBJ2-3, with 11 bases that match TRBD2. CDR3 length: 15 amino acids. Germline loops: CDR1 SGHAT, CDR2 FQNNGV. V was pared by 6 bases and J by 5 bases, with 7 bases of the junction left unmatched. The CDR3 sequence: CASRTTSGRGDTQYF. The CDR3 coding sequence is TGTGCCAGCAGAACCACTAGCGGGAGAGGAGATACGCAGTATTTT.

In regard to this clone: A much larger clone is a single base away; this may be a read error. J is TRBJ2-5 and V is TRBV28; D gene uncertain. Deletions cut 4 bases from V and 4 bases from J, with 4 bases between. The CDR3 covers 11 residues. Germline assignment: CDR1 MDHEN and CDR2 SYDVKM. CDR3 protein: CASSSVETQYF. The CDR3 region has the DNA TGTGCCAGCAGTTCGGTAGAGACCCAGTACTTC. Complete variable domain (other parts from reference TRBV28 and TRBJ2-5): DVKVTQSSRYLVKRTGEKVFLECVQDMDHENMFWYRQDPGLGLRLIYFSYDVKMKEKGDIPEGYSVSREKKERFSLILESASTNQTSMYLCASSSVETQYFGPGTRLLVL.